The T cell receptor (beta chain) under discussion was sequenced for a study of tumor-infiltrating lymphocytes in primary liver carcinoma. With respect to this clonotype: As yet, its antigen is unknown. An end of the junction does not agree with germline; a read error may underlie this.

Constant-region priming of about 520 ng total RNA yielded TCR beta cDNA. Library construction for TCR beta comprised three nested multiplex PCR rounds performed with slightly modified ARM-PCR. A C-beta reverse primer was combined with TRBV1-TRBV30 forward primers in the first two PCR rounds, and each round had around 11 cycles. Via MiXCR, TCRdb re-called the multiplex PCR reads, giving one row per CDR3 protein. The sample carries under 200,000 distinct CDR3 sequences, around 85% recorded once. Joint extraction of RNA and DNA used about 17-30 mg of bulk tissue that was unsorted. Surgeons treated the primary liver carcinoma of the patients by surgical resection. Chronic HBV infection, which was untreated, was present in the patients. The CDR3 covers 19 residues. Per germline, CDR1 LGHNA and CDR2 YNFKEQ. Findings and caveats of the study: Merely some 8-25% of top clones spanned all five tumor regions. Lesser overlap characterized tumor-adjacent and tumor-blood pairs relative to tumor region pairs.

The chain employs TRBV4-2 and TRBJ2-2; possibly TRBD1 for D (5 bases). The TCR sequence derives from a man in his forties with primary liver carcinoma and hepatitis B virus infection. Material for sequencing was tumor tissue from primary liver carcinoma. CDR3 amino acids: CAGSQDNGHSLLNTGELFF. CDR3 DNA: TGTGCCGGCAGCCAAGATAATGGACATTCCCTTCTGAACACCGGGGAGCTGTTTTTT.